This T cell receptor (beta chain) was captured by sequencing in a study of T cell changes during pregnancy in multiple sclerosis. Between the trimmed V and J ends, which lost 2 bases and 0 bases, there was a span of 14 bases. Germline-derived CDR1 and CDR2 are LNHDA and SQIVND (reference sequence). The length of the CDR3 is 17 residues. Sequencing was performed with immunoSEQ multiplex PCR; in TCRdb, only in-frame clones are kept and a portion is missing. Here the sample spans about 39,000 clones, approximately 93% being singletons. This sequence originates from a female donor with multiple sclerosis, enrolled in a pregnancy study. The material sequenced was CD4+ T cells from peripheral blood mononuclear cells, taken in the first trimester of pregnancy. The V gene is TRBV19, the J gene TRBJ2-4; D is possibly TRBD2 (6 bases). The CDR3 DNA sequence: TGTGCCAGTAGTATATCCGGGACTGTTCTAGCCAAAAACATTCAGTACTTC. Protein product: CASSISGTVLAKNIQYF. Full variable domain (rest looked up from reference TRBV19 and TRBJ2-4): DGGITQSPKYLFRKEGQNVTLSCEQNLNHDAMYWYRQDPGQGLRLIYYSQIVNDFQKGDIAEGYSVSREKKESFPLTVTSAQKNPTAFYLCASSISGTVLAKNIQYFGAGTRLSVL.